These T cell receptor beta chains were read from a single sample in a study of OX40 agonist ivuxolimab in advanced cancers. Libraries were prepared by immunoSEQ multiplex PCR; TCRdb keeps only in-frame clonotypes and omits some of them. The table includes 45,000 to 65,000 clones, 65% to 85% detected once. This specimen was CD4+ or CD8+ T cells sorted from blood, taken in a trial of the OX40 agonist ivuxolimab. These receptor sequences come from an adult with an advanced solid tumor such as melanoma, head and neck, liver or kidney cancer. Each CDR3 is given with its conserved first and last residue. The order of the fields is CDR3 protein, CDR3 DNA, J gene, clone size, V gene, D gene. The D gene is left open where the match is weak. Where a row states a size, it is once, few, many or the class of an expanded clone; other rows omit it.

CASSSQQGRHYEQYF | TGTGCCAGCAGTTCGCAACAGGGGAGACACTACGAGCAGTACTTC | TRBJ2-7 | few | TRBV28 | TRBD1
CASSSDRGGNSPLHF | TGTGCCAGTAGCTCCGACAGGGGAGGCAATTCACCCCTCCACTTT | TRBJ1-6 | - | TRBV19 | TRBD1
CASSSPHRATEAFF | TGTGCCAGCAGCTCCCCCCACCGGGCGACTGAAGCTTTCTTT | TRBJ1-1 | - | TRBV5-4 | -
CASSIFGQGTQETQYF | TGTGCCAGTAGTATATTCGGGCAGGGGACCCAAGAGACCCAGTACTTC | TRBJ2-5 | - | TRBV19 | -
CASRRLAGMNEQYF | TGTGCCAGCAGGCGACTAGCGGGGATGAACGAGCAGTACTTC | TRBJ2-7 | - | TRBV6-5 | TRBD2
CASSEAGGRNIQYF | TGTGCCAGCAGTGAAGCAGGAGGACGAAACATTCAGTACTTC | TRBJ2-4 | - | TRBV2 | -
CASSVGGGYNEQFF | TGCGCCAGCAGCGTGGGCGGGGGTTACAATGAGCAGTTCTTC | TRBJ2-1 | - | TRBV5-1 | TRBD2
CASSLDPDRRTEAFF | TGTGCCAGCAGCTTAGATCCCGACAGGCGCACTGAAGCTTTCTTT | TRBJ1-1 | - | TRBV11-2 | -
CASSVTGTTNTGELFF | TGTGCCAGCAGTGTAACCGGGACCACGAACACCGGGGAGCTGTTTTTT | TRBJ2-2 | - | TRBV6-1 | -
CASSVNSGETQYF | TGTGCCAGCAGCGTAAATAGTGGAGAGACCCAGTACTTC | TRBJ2-5 | - | TRBV9 | -
CASSVGRQGGNTIYF | TGTGCCAGCAGCGTGGGCAGGCAGGGTGGAAACACCATATATTTT | TRBJ1-3 | - | TRBV9 | -
CASKEGVNLHSPLHF | TGTGCCAGTAAAGAGGGGGTAAACCTACATTCACCCCTCCACTTT | TRBJ1-6 | once | TRBV19 | -
CASSQEGLAPTDTQYF | TGTGCCAGCAGCCAAGAGGGACTAGCCCCCACAGATACGCAGTATTTT | TRBJ2-3 | - | TRBV4-2 | TRBD2
CASSLEPVVNTEAFF | TGCGCCAGCAGCTTGGAACCGGTTGTGAACACTGAAGCTTTCTTT | TRBJ1-1 | - | TRBV5-1 | -
CAGLRLPFADLAKNIQYF | TGTGCCGGCCTTCGGTTGCCTTTCGCCGATCTAGCCAAAAACATTCAGTACTTC | TRBJ2-4 | once | TRBV6-4 | -
CATSRELVGHTDTQYF | TGTGCCACCAGCAGAGAGCTGGTGGGACACACAGATACGCAGTATTTT | TRBJ2-3 | - | TRBV15 | -
CSVEEGAGGNTIYF | TGCAGCGTTGAGGAGGGGGCCGGTGGAAACACCATATATTTT | TRBJ1-3 | - | TRBV29-1 | TRBD1
CSVVGGTGVWETQYF | TGCAGCGTTGTGGGGGGCACGGGGGTGTGGGAGACCCAGTACTTC | TRBJ2-5 | - | TRBV29-1 | -
CASSLGDRGGYGYTF | TGTGCCAGCAGCTTAGGGGACAGGGGTGGCTATGGCTACACCTTC | TRBJ1-2 | - | TRBV7-8 | TRBD1
CASSPTGGSYNSPLHF | TGCGCCAGCAGCCCAACCGGGGGGTCCTATAATTCACCCCTCCACTTT | TRBJ1-6 | - | TRBV23-1 | -
CAIRTTVMNTEAFF | TGTGCCATCAGGACGACAGTGATGAACACTGAAGCTTTCTTT | TRBJ1-1 | - | TRBV10-3 | -
CASSSYSGANVLTF | TGTGCCAGCAGCTCCTACTCTGGGGCCAACGTCCTGACTTTC | TRBJ2-6 | - | TRBV11-3 | -
CASSLPAVSAGDGYTF | TGTGCCAGCAGCCTTCCCGCGGTGAGTGCTGGGGATGGCTACACCTTC | TRBJ1-2 | - | TRBV5-4 | -
CASSADSLYGYTF | TGTGCCAGCTCAGCCGACAGCCTCTATGGCTACACCTTC | TRBJ1-2 | - | TRBV18 | -
CASSPAPGTGARSSGANVLTF | TGTGCCAGCTCACCGGCCCCCGGGACAGGGGCCCGGAGCTCTGGGGCCAACGTCCTGACTTTC | TRBJ2-6 | - | TRBV18 | TRBD1
CASSPNEGETQYF | TGTGCCAGTAGCCCTAACGAGGGAGAGACCCAGTACTTC | TRBJ2-5 | - | TRBV19 | -
CASSQVLAGGHNEQFF | TGCGCCAGCAGCCAAGTGTTAGCGGGGGGACACAATGAGCAGTTCTTC | TRBJ2-1 | - | TRBV4-3 | TRBD2
CASTSSGNTIYF | TGTGCCAGCACGAGTTCTGGAAACACCATATATTTT | TRBJ1-3 | once | TRBV2 | -
CASSGGRAGDTQYF | TGTGCCAGCAGCGGGGGGCGGGCAGGCGATACGCAGTATTTT | TRBJ2-3 | - | TRBV9 | -
CASSSPPGTARGDEQFF | TGTGCCAGTAGTAGCCCTCCCGGGACAGCTCGAGGCGATGAGCAGTTCTTC | TRBJ2-1 | - | TRBV19 | TRBD1
CASSLGKTEAFF | TGTGCCAGCAGCTTGGGTAAAACTGAAGCTTTCTTT | TRBJ1-1 | - | TRBV5-6 | -
CASSRGGNNQPQHF | TGTGCCAGCAGTCGAGGGGGTAATAATCAGCCCCAGCATTTT | TRBJ1-5 | - | TRBV2 | -